This TCR beta chain was captured by sequencing in a study of blood T cell repertoires in COVID-19. As for the study in general: Spain, Italy and the United States supplied samples that represented acute and convalescent COVID-19. The cDNA or gDNA used as material had been derived from T cells, B-cell-depleted T cells, or PBMCs.

Per the original data handling: How many nucleated cells were present was estimated from reference gene primer amplification. TCRdb's table, derived via immunoSEQ multiplex PCR, lists solely in-frame clones and lacks some. V and J calls and clone size are copied from that table; D and trimming were computed from the DNA. In the table there are 110,000 to 150,000 clones, around nine tenths of which are singletons. J was trimmed by 4 bases and V by 8 bases; bases with no gene match: 8. Germline V CDR1 and CDR2: MNHEY, SMNVEV (reference sequence). CDR3 length equals 14 residues. The sample taken for sequencing was peripheral blood. This clonotype was obtained from a human donor in a cohort sampled during active COVID-19. The V and J genes are TRBV27 and TRBJ1-5; 7 nucleotides agree with TRBD1. The CDR3 nucleotides are TGTGCCAGCCTCGACAGGGTAGGTAATCAGCCCCAGCATTTT. This translates into CASLDRVGNQPQHF.